Presented here are 15 T cell receptor beta chains from one specimen sequenced in a study of OX40 agonist ivuxolimab in advanced cancers. Libraries were built with the immunoSEQ multiplex PCR assay. Here the immuneACCESS table is served through TCRdb, limited to in-frame sequences with V and J called. Missing clones are a known gap in these copies; in checked studies unresolved V genes cover under half, and the rest lacks a known reason. Across this sample there are 75,000 to 100,000 clones, with 85% to 90% seen only once. In total, the top ten clones hold just under 2% of the sample. The sample was CD4+ or CD8+ T cells sorted from blood, taken in a trial of the OX40 agonist ivuxolimab. The receptor set was obtained from an adult with an advanced solid tumor such as melanoma, head and neck, liver or kidney cancer.

In DNA form, the CDR3 reads TGTGCCAGCAGCTCCGAGGGGGTGCCCCAGCATTTT. It yields the protein CASSSEGVPQHF. The chain recombines TRBV7-6 with TRBJ1-5, with a weak D call TRBD1 (6 bases). CDR1 is SGHVS, CDR2 FNYEAQ, per germline. The CDR3 contains 12 residues. The germline V and J ends were trimmed by 4 bases and 9 bases, with 10 bases remaining between them.

This chain uses TRBV6-6 with TRBJ1-3; no clear D gene. This CDR3 has 14 amino acids. Germline V CDR1 and CDR2: MNHNY, SVGAGI (reference sequence). V was clipped by 7 bases and J by 2 bases, with 12 bases between them. DNA of the CDR3: TGTGCCAGCACCTTCGCTACCGCTGGAAACACCATATATTTT. Translated, it gives CASTFATAGNTIYF.

This chain connects TRBV5-1 to TRBJ2-2; 7 bases fit TRBD2. In germline, CDR1 is SGHRS, CDR2 YFSETQ. V trimming: 5 bases; J trimming: 7 bases; junction bases outside the gene matches: 5. The CDR3 loop spans 13 amino acids. CDR3: CASSAGEGGELFF. For the CDR3, the DNA is TGCGCCAGCAGTGCGGGAGAGGGCGGGGAGCTGTTTTTT.

The V and J genes are TRBV10-2 and TRBJ1-5, with 8 nucleotides matching TRBD1. The trim removed 2 bases at V and 4 bases at J, leaving 1 base unmatched. In germline, CDR1 is WSHSY, CDR2 SAAADI. The length of the CDR3 is 14 residues. CDR3 DNA sequence: TGCGCCAGCAGTGAGGGACAGGGAAATCAGCCCCAGCATTTT. Encoded protein: CASSEGQGNQPQHF.

The rearrangement uses TRBV21-1 and TRBJ1-1; TRBD1 is the table's D call, not checked against the DNA. TRBV21-1 is a pseudogene locus. The CDR3 totals 14 residues. CDR3: CASSKKGLNTEAFF. The CDR3 DNA is TGTGCCAGCAGCAAAAAGGGGTTGAACACTGAAGCTTTCTTT.

The gene calls are TRBV10-3 and TRBJ2-3; D tentatively reads TRBD1 or TRBD2 (6 bases each). The CDR3 has 16 amino acids. Trimming removed 2 bases at V and 4 bases at J, with 16 bases between. In germline, CDR1 is ENHRY, CDR2 SYGVKD. The CDR3 sequence is CAISERGQGSSDTQYF. The CDR3 DNA reads TGTGCCATCAGTGAGCGGGGGCAGGGGTCCTCAGATACGCAGTATTTT.

V gene TRBV5-1 combines with J gene TRBJ2-7; the D call may be TRBD1 or TRBD2 (6 bases each). The germline V gene has CDR1 SGHRS and CDR2 YFSETQ. Trimming cost V 2 bases and J 5 bases, with 20 bases left between them. The CDR3 is made up of 16 amino acids. CDR3 sequence reads: CASSFGGRSHADEQYF. The CDR3 nucleotides read TGCGCCAGCAGCTTCGGGGGCCGGAGTCATGCAGACGAGCAGTACTTC.

The chain employs TRBV30 and TRBJ1-4; no definite D call. Per the germline V gene, CDR1 is GTSNPN and CDR2 is SVGIG (reference sequence). The CDR3 extends over 12 amino acids. The CDR3 region has the DNA TGTGCGTACAGTACAACTAATGAAAAACTGTTTTTT. It is translated as CAYSTTNEKLFF.

The chain uses TRBV5-1 and TRBJ2-3; 7 nucleotides agree with TRBD2. The germline V gene has CDR1 SGHRS and CDR2 YFSETQ. V was clipped by 2 bases and J by 1 base; unmatched bases: 7. CDR3 length: 16 residues. The CDR3 coding sequence is TGCGCCAGCAGCTTCGGTTCCCTAGCGGGCACAGATACGCAGTATTTT. Translated: CASSFGSLAGTDTQYF.

V gene TRBV9 combines with J gene TRBJ1-1, with D maybe TRBD1 (6 bases). The CDR3 totals 13 residues. From germline, CDR1 is SGDLS and CDR2 YYNGEE. Trimming cost V 6 bases and J 1 base, with 10 bases left between them. The CDR3 loop reads CASNPGQNTEAFF. The DNA for the CDR3 is TGTGCCAGCAACCCGGGACAGAACACTGAAGCTTTCTTT. The full variable domain, with the rest looked up from reference TRBV9 and TRBJ1-1, is DSGVTQTPKHLITATGQRVTLRCSPRSGDLSVYWYQQSLDQGLQFLIQYYNGEERAKGNILERFSAQQFPDLHSELNLSSLELGDSALYFCASNPGQNTEAFFGQGTRLTVV.

This chain joins TRBV9 and TRBJ2-7; 9 bases are shared with TRBD1. With 2 bases clipped from V and 5 bases from J, the junction kept 11 bases outside the gene matches. The germline gives CDR1 SGDLS, CDR2 YYNGEE. The CDR3 totals 16 residues. In DNA, the CDR3 is TGTGCCAGCAGCGTGGGTGGGACAGGGTCCGTCAACGAGCAGTACTTC. Its protein product is CASSVGGTGSVNEQYF.

The rearrangement joins TRBV5-4 to TRBJ2-4; D may be TRBD1 or TRBD2 (6 bases each). From germline, CDR1 is SGHNT and CDR2 YYREEE (reference sequence). This CDR3 has 14 amino acids. V lost 5 bases, J lost 7 bases, and 16 bases lay in between. The CDR3 DNA reads TGTGCCAGCAGGGAGGGAGGACAGACGAACATTCAGTACTTC. Its protein product is CASREGGQTNIQYF. Complete variable domain (other parts from reference TRBV5-4 and TRBJ2-4): ETGVTQSPTHLIKTRGQQVTLRCSSQSGHNTVSWYQQALGQGPQFIFQYYREEENGRGNFPPRFSGLQFPNYSSELNVNALELDDSALYLCASREGGQTNIQYFGAGTRLSVL.

J is TRBJ2-1 and V is TRBV5-1; TRBD2 matches at 13 bases. V gave up 2 bases and J gave up 10 bases; unmatched junction bases: 9. Germline CDR1 SGHRS, CDR2 YFSETQ. The CDR3 has 16 residues. CDR3 loop: CASSFAGLAGSEEQFF. CDR3 coding DNA: TGCGCCAGCAGCTTTGCGGGACTAGCGGGATCGGAGGAGCAGTTCTTC.

The chain carries TRBV9 and TRBJ2-3; D ambiguous. The CDR3 covers 15 residues. Deletions cut 0 bases from V and 0 bases from J, with 8 bases between. Germline-derived CDR1 and CDR2 are SGDLS and YYNGEE. This CDR3 reads CASSVASHSTDTQYF. As DNA, the CDR3 is TGTGCCAGCAGCGTAGCCTCTCATAGCACAGATACGCAGTATTTT.

Concerning this clone: Other nucleotide sequences from this sample produce the same CDR3. This rearrangement joins TRBV7-3 to TRBJ2-1, with 7 bases lining up with TRBD1. This CDR3 comprises 13 residues. J gave up 5 bases and V 3 bases, and 1 base lay outside the gene matches. The germline CDR1 and CDR2 sequences are SGHTA and FQGTGA. The CDR3 region has the DNA TGTGCCAGCAGCTTTGGGACAGACAATGAGCAGTTCTTC. Translation gives CASSFGTDNEQFF.